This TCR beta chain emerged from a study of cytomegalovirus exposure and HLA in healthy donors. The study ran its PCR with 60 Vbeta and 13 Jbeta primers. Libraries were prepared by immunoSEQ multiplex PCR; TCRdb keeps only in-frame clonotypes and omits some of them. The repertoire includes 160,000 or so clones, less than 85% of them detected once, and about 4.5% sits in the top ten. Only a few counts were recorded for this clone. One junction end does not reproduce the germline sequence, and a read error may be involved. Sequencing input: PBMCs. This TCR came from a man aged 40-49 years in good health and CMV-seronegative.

CDR3 protein: CASSLLGTGGRF. CDR3 sequence (DNA): TGTGCCAGCAGCTTGTTAGGGACAGGGGGCCGTTTC. J is TRBJ2-7 and V is TRBV5-6, with 12 bases lining up with TRBD1. The CDR3 totals 12 residues. Per the germline V gene, CDR1 is SGHDT and CDR2 is YYEEEE. Drawing the rest from reference TRBV5-6 and TRBJ2-7, the complete variable domain is DAGVTQSPTHLIKTRGQQVTLRCSPKSGHDTVSWYQQALGQGPQFIFQYYEEEERQRGNFPDRFSGHQFPNYSSELNVNALLLGDSALYLCASSLLGTGGRFGPGTRLTVT.